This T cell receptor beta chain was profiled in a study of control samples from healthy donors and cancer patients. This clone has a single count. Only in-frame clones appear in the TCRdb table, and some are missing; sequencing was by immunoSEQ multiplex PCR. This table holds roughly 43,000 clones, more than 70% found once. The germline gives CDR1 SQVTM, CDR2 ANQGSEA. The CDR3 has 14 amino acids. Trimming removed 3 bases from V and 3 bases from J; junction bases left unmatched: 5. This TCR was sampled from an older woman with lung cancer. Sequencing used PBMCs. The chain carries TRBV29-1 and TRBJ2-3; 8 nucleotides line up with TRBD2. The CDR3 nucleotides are TGCAGCGTTGAGGCCGGGAGGGCGACAGATACGCAGTATTTT. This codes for CSVEAGRATDTQYF.